This T cell receptor beta chain was retrieved from a study of T cells in Graves' hyperthyroidism and ophthalmopathy. For the study at large: At the time of initial diagnosis and before any treatment, peripheral blood was collected.

The authors took PBMCs from roughly 9.5 ml fresh peripheral blood. Germline V gives CDR1 LNHNV, CDR2 YYDKDF (reference sequence). The CDR3 is made up of 13 amino acids. J gave up 5 bases and V 1 base, and 1 base lay outside the gene matches. Study outcomes and limitations: Blood shared most expanded thyroid clonotypes above 0.001.

RNA transcripts served as the template for amplifying TCR beta CDR3 regions. Carried out on the TCR CDR3, a first-round RT-PCR used the HTBI primer set. TCRdb independently ran MiXCR on the multiplex PCR reads; one entry per CDR3 protein. The table includes 330,000 or so distinct CDR3 sequences, roughly 18% detected once. Comment on this clonotype: Its antigen is not known.

Sequencing was done on a sample of blood. The origin of this receptor is a man aged 50 to 60 with Graves' ophthalmopathy. This rearrangement joins TRBV15 to TRBJ2-5; 7 bases agree with TRBD1. The CDR3 is CATSRGQGETQYF. The CDR3 DNA sequence: TGTGCCACCAGCAGAGGACAGGGTGAGACCCAGTACTTC. Together with reference TRBV15 and TRBJ2-5, the CDR3 gives the full variable domain: DAMVIQNPRYQVTQFGKPVTLSCSQTLNHNVMYWYQQKSSQAPKLLFHYYDKDFNNEADTPDNFQSRRPNTSFCFLDIRSPGLGDTAMYLCATSRGQGETQYFGPGTRLLVL.